Below are 14 T cell receptor beta chains sequenced from a single sample in a study of technical replicates of blood from a few donors. The protocol was immunoSEQ multiplex PCR, while the TCRdb copy is restricted to in-frame clones and leaves out a portion. This sample has 100,000 or so clones, with approximately 94% found just once. Sequencing was carried out using T cells isolated from PBMCs. These TCRs come from a human donor in good health.

The chain joins TRBV6-5 to TRBJ1-4, with D possibly being TRBD1 (6 bases). In germline, CDR1 is MNHEY, CDR2 SVGAGI. The CDR3 contains 14 residues. V lost 6 bases, J lost 8 bases, and 16 bases lay in between. The CDR3 here is CASRNRVGDEKLFF. The CDR3 DNA reads TGTGCCAGCAGAAACAGGGTGGGGGACGAAAAACTGTTTTTT.

The chain is built from TRBV5-1 and TRBJ1-4; possible D gene TRBD1, 6 bases. Looked up from germline, CDR1 is SGHRS and CDR2 is YFSETQ. Trimming shortened V by 4 bases and J by 4 bases, and 14 bases separated the two germline ends. This CDR3 is built from 15 residues. The CDR3 loop reads CASSQTRGGNEKLFF. DNA for the CDR3: TGCGCCAGCAGCCAGACCCGAGGGGGTAATGAAAAACTGTTTTTT.

This clone was observed a handful of times. J is TRBJ1-1 and V is TRBV6-5; TRBD1 might be the D (6 bases). Germline lookup yields CDR1 MNHEY and CDR2 SVGAGI. The CDR3 runs 14 residues. Trimming cost V 7 bases and J 1 base, with 13 bases left between them. Here the CDR3 reads CASTESDRNTEAFF. CDR3 nucleotides: TGTGCCAGCACCGAATCGGACAGGAACACTGAAGCTTTCTTT.

This rearrangement joins TRBV11-2 to TRBJ2-5; 12 nucleotides agree with TRBD2. CDR3 length equals 16 residues. The V and J ends lost 5 bases and 5 bases, in that order; junction bases with no gene match: 9. The germline V gene has CDR1 SGHAT and CDR2 FQNNGV. In DNA, the CDR3 is TGTGCCAGCAGCCATGGACTAGCGGGGCTCAAGGAGACCCAGTACTTC. Amino acids: CASSHGLAGLKETQYF.

J is TRBJ1-5 and V is TRBV27; D is uncertain. The CDR3 runs 16 residues. The V gene lost 5 bases and the J gene lost 4 bases, with 18 bases spanning the gap. The germline gives CDR1 MNHEY, CDR2 SMNVEV (reference sequence). The CDR3 bases are TGTGCCAGCAGTCCCTACCTTGCCGCTTCGAATCAGCCCCAGCATTTT. It specifies CASSPYLAASNQPQHF.

The CDR3 DNA follows: TGTGCCAGCAGTATGCGACAGGGGGCTGCGGTCTATGGCTACACCTTC. This translates into CASSMRQGAAVYGYTF. The chain joins TRBV27 to TRBJ1-2, with 10 positions matching TRBD1. Per the germline V gene, CDR1 is MNHEY and CDR2 is SMNVEV (reference sequence). CDR3 length equals 16 residues. The trim removed 5 bases at V and 4 bases at J, leaving 10 bases unmatched.

V usage is TRBV28 and J usage is TRBJ2-1, with 9 bases that match TRBD1. Trimming took 4 bases from V and 8 from J; bases not matched to a gene: 3. The CDR3 loop spans 13 amino acids. CDR1 and CDR2 (germline): MDHEN, SYDVKM. CDR3 amino acids: CASSSGQGDEQFF. The CDR3 nucleotides are TGTGCCAGCAGTTCGGGACAGGGCGATGAGCAGTTCTTC.

The rearrangement links TRBV5-5 to TRBJ2-2, with 10 bases identical to TRBD1. The CDR3 runs 14 residues. The V and J ends lost 3 bases and 4 bases, in that order; junction bases with no gene match: 0. CDR1 and CDR2 from the germline V gene are SGHKS and YYEKEE (reference sequence). In DNA form, the CDR3 reads TGTGCCAGCAGCTGGGACAGGGGCACCGGGGAGCTGTTTTTT. It is translated as CASSWDRGTGELFF.

The chain is built from TRBV28 and TRBJ1-1; 7 bases fit TRBD1. The germline V gene has CDR1 MDHEN and CDR2 SYDVKM. The CDR3 totals 16 residues. After removal of 5 bases from V and 2 bases from J, the junction contained 11 bases not matched to a gene. In DNA form, the CDR3 reads TGTGCCAGCAGTCCTCCAACTGGGACAGTCAACACTGAAGCTTTCTTT. This encodes CASSPPTGTVNTEAFF.

This clone was recorded only once. This sequence joins TRBV29-1 and TRBJ2-7, with 7 bases that match TRBD1. The length of the CDR3 is 12 residues. With 7 bases clipped from V and 2 bases from J, the junction kept 5 bases outside the gene matches. The germline gives CDR1 SQVTM, CDR2 ANQGSEA. The CDR3: CSAGTDPYEQYF. The CDR3 nucleotides read TGCAGCGCCGGGACAGACCCCTACGAGCAGTACTTC.

The chain is built from TRBV5-4 and TRBJ2-3; a possible D gene is TRBD2 (6 bases). CDR1 and CDR2 from the germline V gene are SGHNT and YYREEE (reference sequence). This CDR3 spans 14 amino acids. The V gene lost 5 bases and the J gene lost 2 bases, with 12 bases spanning the gap. CDR3 in amino acids: CASSISGYTDTQYF. As DNA, the CDR3 is TGTGCCAGCAGTATTAGCGGATACACAGATACGCAGTATTTT.

The chain couples TRBV19 to TRBJ1-2, with a tentative D call TRBD1 (5 bases). The germline V gene has CDR1 LNHDA and CDR2 SQIVND (reference sequence). V was trimmed by 5 bases and J by 8 bases, leaving 30 bases between them. The CDR3 is 18 amino acids. The CDR3 nucleotides read TGTGCCAGTAGTCCAAGGACTCCGTCGACGGAGGGGCTGTGGGGCTACACCTTC. This translates into CASSPRTPSTEGLWGYTF.

The chain employs TRBV5-1 and TRBJ2-1; the match to TRBD2 covers 8 bases. The CDR3 extends over 14 amino acids. The germline gives CDR1 SGHRS, CDR2 YFSETQ. With 7 bases clipped from V and 4 bases from J, the junction kept 7 bases outside the gene matches. This CDR3 reads CASGSGALYNEQFF. The DNA of the CDR3 is TGCGCCAGCGGTAGCGGGGCCTTATACAATGAGCAGTTCTTC.

V gene TRBV4-1 combines with J gene TRBJ2-1; 10 nucleotides agree with TRBD2. The V gene's germline CDR1 is MGHRA and CDR2 YSYEKL. CDR3 length: 16 residues. The ends lost 8 bases at V and 6 bases at J; junction bases unmatched: 13. The chain's CDR3 is CASGTRLAGGSNEQFF. The DNA for the CDR3 is TGCGCCAGCGGGACTAGATTAGCGGGAGGAAGCAATGAGCAGTTCTTC.